The 30 T cell receptor beta chains given below trace back to one sample, sequenced in a study of cytomegalovirus exposure and HLA in healthy donors (TCRdb year 2017). Libraries were prepared through the immunoSEQ multiplex PCR assay. The multiplex PCR relied on a mix of 60 forward primers for TCR Vbeta segments and 13 reverse primers for TCR Jbeta segments. TCRdb took this table from immuneACCESS and kept in-frame rearrangements with V and J called. Such tables lack part of the clones; where checked against another copy, unresolved V genes explain under half of the gap, and the rest is unexplained. Across this sample there are around 100,000 clones, with around 63% seen only once. The top ten hold around 5% of the sample. The material sequenced was PBMCs. These receptors originate from a human donor in good health.

This sequence joins TRBV28 and TRBJ1-1, with D unresolved. The germline V and J ends were trimmed by 6 bases and 0 bases, with 8 bases remaining between them. This CDR3 comprises 13 residues. In germline, CDR1 is MDHEN, CDR2 SYDVKM. CDR3 sequence: CASSQQVNTEAFF. In DNA form, the CDR3 reads TGTGCCAGCAGCCAACAAGTGAACACTGAAGCTTTCTTT.

J is TRBJ2-7 and V is TRBV11-2; a possible D gene is TRBD2 (5 bases). The CDR3 is made up of 19 amino acids. The germline V gene encodes CDR1 SGHAT and CDR2 FQNNGV. V was cut by 0 bases and J by 6 bases, with 27 bases left in between. DNA of the CDR3: TGTGCCAGCAGCTTAGATCTTCCATATTCACTAGTAATCCTCTCCGAGCAGTACTTC. This sequence encodes CASSLDLPYSLVILSEQYF.

This chain links TRBV19 with TRBJ2-5; 8 nucleotides agree with TRBD2. The ends lost 7 bases at V and 1 base at J; junction bases unmatched: 8. Germline V lookup: CDR1 LNHDA, CDR2 SQIVND (reference sequence). The CDR3 spans 15 residues. CDR3 DNA: TGTGCCAGTAATAGCGGGACCGCCGTCCAAGAGACCCAGTACTTC. Translation: CASNSGTAVQETQYF.

In this sample, this clone turned up a few times. V and J are TRBV7-6 and TRBJ2-7, with a possible D match to TRBD2 (5 bases). Germline V CDR1 and CDR2: SGHVS, FNYEAQ. This CDR3 is built from 12 residues. With 4 bases removed from V and 3 bases from J, the gap between germline ends came to 7 bases. CDR3 DNA: TGTGCCAGCAGCTCCACTAGCTACGAGCAGTACTTC. Its protein is CASSSTSYEQYF.

V usage is TRBV6-6 and J usage is TRBJ2-7; perhaps TRBD1 as D (6 bases). Germline lookup yields CDR1 MNHNY and CDR2 SVGAGI (reference sequence). The CDR3 spans 12 residues. Trimming left V 5 bases short and J 3 bases short, with 8 bases between. This CDR3 is CASSTGFYEQYF. CDR3 in DNA: TGTGCCAGCAGTACAGGGTTCTACGAGCAGTACTTC.

The chain couples TRBV7-9 to TRBJ2-1; possibly TRBD2 for D (5 bases). Trimming took 0 bases from V and 7 from J, leaving 13 bases between them. CDR3 length: 15 residues. Germline CDR1 is SEHNR and CDR2 is FQNEAQ (reference sequence). The CDR3 DNA is TGTGCCAGCAGCTTAGCCGGGGTCCCGGGAAATGAGCAGTTCTTC. Translation gives CASSLAGVPGNEQFF.

The chain recombines TRBV9 with TRBJ2-1; the match to TRBD2 covers 8 bases. There are 14 residues in the CDR3. V shed 0 bases, J shed 9 bases, and the junction held 5 bases outside the gene matches. CDR1 is SGDLS, CDR2 YYNGEE, per germline. DNA for the CDR3: TGTGCCAGCAGCGTAGACAGCGGGAGTTTTGAGCAGTTCTTC. Protein: CASSVDSGSFEQFF.

J is TRBJ2-2 and V is TRBV5-1; D not certain. Trimming shortened V by 0 bases and J by 1 base, and 4 bases separated the two germline ends. The CDR3 extends over 14 amino acids. CDR1 and CDR2 (germline): SGHRS, YFSETQ. The CDR3: CASSLVQNTGELFF. The CDR3 bases are TGCGCCAGCAGCTTGGTACAGAACACCGGGGAGCTGTTTTTT.

Comment on this clone: An end of the junction does not agree with germline; a read error may underlie this. The chain recombines TRBV7-9 with TRBJ1-1, with D uncertain. The CDR3 loop spans 12 amino acids. CDR1 and CDR2 (germline): SEHNR, FQNEAQ (reference sequence). The CDR3 nucleotides are TGTTCCAGCAGCCGTTTAGCGGGTGAAGCTTTCTTT. Amino acid sequence: CSSSRLAGEAFF.

The J gene is TRBJ2-1, the V gene TRBV19; 12 bases are a match to TRBD2. The CDR3 has 18 amino acids. Germline V CDR1 and CDR2: LNHDA, SQIVND (reference sequence). V shed 6 bases and J 6 bases; nucleotides not matched to a gene: 15. The CDR3 spells CASSMGLAGGPKFNEQFF. CDR3 DNA sequence: TGTGCCAGTAGCATGGGGCTAGCGGGAGGGCCAAAGTTCAATGAGCAGTTCTTC.

For the CDR3, the DNA is TGTGCCAGCAGGGACTTGGGTGAGCAGTTCTTC. It specifies CASRDLGEQFF. The chain is built from TRBV28 and TRBJ2-1; D is perhaps TRBD2 (5 bases). CDR1 is MDHEN, CDR2 SYDVKM, per germline. V lost 6 bases, J lost 9 bases, and 9 bases lay in between. The CDR3 consists of 11 residues.

This clone came up once. The rearrangement uses TRBV15 and TRBJ2-3, with 8 bases identical to TRBD2. Germline lookup yields CDR1 LNHNV and CDR2 YYDKDF (reference sequence). V lost 4 bases, J lost 3 bases, and 15 bases stayed unmatched. The CDR3 length is 18 residues. The CDR3 nucleotides are TGTGCCACCAGCAAAACCCCCGGGACTAGGGATAAGACAGATACGCAGTATTTT. Translated, it gives CATSKTPGTRDKTDTQYF.

In this sample, this clone turned up a few times. This chain joins TRBV5-5 and TRBJ2-4, with 10 bases that match TRBD1. J lost 8 bases, V lost 0 bases, and 8 bases had no gene match. The CDR3 has 16 amino acids. Germline loops: CDR1 SGHKS, CDR2 YYEKEE (reference sequence). CDR3 amino acids: CASSLASGTGVYIQYF. The CDR3 bases are TGTGCCAGCAGCTTGGCCTCCGGGACAGGGGTTTACATTCAGTACTTC.

This rearrangement joins TRBV5-4 to TRBJ2-3; 7 nucleotides match TRBD2. Trimming at V came to 4 bases and at J to 0 bases, leaving 11 bases not matched to a gene. The germline V gene has CDR1 SGHNT and CDR2 YYREEE (reference sequence). This CDR3 contains 17 residues. DNA of the CDR3: TGTGCCAGCAGCCCGCGGGCAATAGCGGGCAGCACAGATACGCAGTATTTT. This translates into CASSPRAIAGSTDTQYF.

This clone has a single count. This sequence joins TRBV11-2 and TRBJ2-5; tentatively, D is TRBD2 (5 bases). Trimming cost V 4 bases and J 4 bases, with 7 bases left between them. CDR3 length: 12 residues. Germline V CDR1 and CDR2: SGHAT, FQNNGV. The CDR3 DNA is TGTGCCAGCAGCTCTAGCCGAGAGACCCAGTACTTC. Translating it yields CASSSSRETQYF.

This chain joins TRBV11-2 and TRBJ2-7; a weak D match, TRBD1 (6 bases). The germline V gene has CDR1 SGHAT and CDR2 FQNNGV. V lost 5 bases and J 7 bases, leaving 24 bases between the germline ends. The CDR3 spans 16 residues. The CDR3 nucleotides read TGTGCCAGCAGCATCGCCGGGACACTGGGCGGGTTTGAGCAGTACTTC. This gives the protein CASSIAGTLGGFEQYF.

The rearrangement joins TRBV7-9 to TRBJ2-7, with TRBD2 matching 7 bases. The junction had 6 bases not matched to a gene; V was cut back by 0 bases and J by 1 base. CDR1 and CDR2 (germline): SEHNR, FQNEAQ (reference sequence). This CDR3 contains 16 residues. In DNA, the CDR3 is TGTGCCAGCAGCTTAGCGATGGCGGGAGCGTCCTACGAGCAGTACTTC. Amino acid sequence: CASSLAMAGASYEQYF.

The V call is TRBV7-9, the J call TRBJ2-1; 8 positions agree with TRBD2. This CDR3 has 15 residues. J was trimmed by 8 bases and V by 3 bases; bases with no gene match: 9. The germline V gene has CDR1 SEHNR and CDR2 FQNEAQ (reference sequence). CDR3 coding DNA: TGTGCCAGCAGCTTTAGCGGGGAGACGTGGGATGAGCAGTTCTTC. Protein sequence: CASSFSGETWDEQFF.

The sample holds a few counts of this clone. This sequence joins TRBV9 and TRBJ2-1; 8 nucleotides match TRBD2. Germline trimming cut 2 bases from V and 2 bases from J; bases unmatched to any gene: 6. In germline, CDR1 is SGDLS, CDR2 YYNGEE. The CDR3 loop spans 16 amino acids. CDR3 bases: TGTGCCAGCAGCGTTGGTGTGGGACTAGCCTACAATGAGCAGTTCTTC. Translation: CASSVGVGLAYNEQFF.

This chain uses TRBV27 with TRBJ1-2; possibly TRBD1 for D (6 bases). The CDR3 runs 14 residues. Germline V gene data show CDR1 as MNHEY and CDR2 as SMNVEV (reference sequence). V was pared by 7 bases and J by 5 bases, with 17 bases between. The CDR3 spells CASKGFDRNYGYTF. CDR3 nucleotides: TGTGCCAGCAAGGGTTTCGACAGGAATTATGGCTACACCTTC.

This clone was detected a few times. The V gene is TRBV27, the J gene TRBJ2-6, with D possibly being TRBD1 (5 bases). The V end was cut by 8 bases, the J end by 4 bases, with 12 bases between. The CDR3 consists of 14 residues. Germline values: CDR1 MNHEY, CDR2 SMNVEV (reference sequence). Here the CDR3 reads CASSQGSGANVLTF. Here the CDR3 DNA reads TGTGCCAGCTCCCAGGGTTCAGGGGCCAACGTCCTGACTTTC.

V gene TRBV7-2 combines with J gene TRBJ1-2, with 7 nucleotides matching TRBD1. The CDR3 is 14 residues long. The V gene's germline CDR1 is SGHTA and CDR2 FQGNSA. After removal of 10 bases from V and 1 base from J, the junction contained 9 bases not matched to a gene. CDR3 sequence: CANFGTEDNYGYTF. CDR3 in DNA: TGTGCCAACTTCGGGACAGAGGATAACTATGGCTACACCTTC.

The chain employs TRBV28 and TRBJ2-7; D is unresolved. Germline V gives CDR1 MDHEN, CDR2 SYDVKM. V lost 1 base to trimming and J lost 2 bases, with 3 bases between them. The CDR3 runs to 12 residues. The CDR3 sequence: CASSLSTYEQYF. The CDR3 DNA reads TGTGCCAGCAGTTTATCTACCTACGAGCAGTACTTC.

The rearrangement joins TRBV7-8 to TRBJ1-5; D unresolved. The CDR3 has 18 amino acids. Deletions cut 1 base from V and 2 bases from J, with 18 bases between. CDR1 and CDR2 (germline): SGHVS, FQNEAQ. The CDR3 protein is CASSLVDSGPGGNQPQHF. The CDR3 DNA reads as TGTGCCAGCAGCTTAGTCGATTCTGGCCCCGGAGGCAATCAGCCCCAGCATTTT.

This sequence joins TRBV28 and TRBJ2-7, with TRBD1 matching over 9 bases. Germline V gives CDR1 MDHEN, CDR2 SYDVKM. V lost 4 bases, J lost 2 bases, and 9 bases stayed unmatched. This CDR3 spans 16 amino acids. The CDR3: CASSSDRDRAAYEQYF. As DNA, the CDR3 is TGTGCCAGCAGTTCCGACAGGGACAGGGCAGCCTACGAGCAGTACTTC.

The V and J genes are TRBV7-9 and TRBJ2-5; possibly TRBD1 for D (5 bases). Per the germline V gene, CDR1 is SEHNR and CDR2 is FQNEAQ (reference sequence). Trimming removed 5 bases from V and 4 bases from J, with 11 bases in between. This CDR3 spans 13 amino acids. The CDR3 DNA reads TGTGCCAGCAGCCCCAGGGTGGGAGAGACCCAGTACTTC. It codes for CASSPRVGETQYF.

This clone was seen a few times. The rearrangement links TRBV7-8 to TRBJ2-7; 9 nucleotides align to TRBD2. The V and J ends lost 1 base and 7 bases, in that order; junction bases with no gene match: 20. CDR3 length: 19 residues. Per the germline V gene, CDR1 is SGHVS and CDR2 is FQNEAQ. CDR3 amino acids: CASSLVSGGRAAGVVEQYF. CDR3 in DNA: TGTGCCAGCAGCTTAGTTAGCGGGGGTCGGGCAGCGGGAGTAGTGGAGCAGTACTTC.

V gene TRBV28 combines with J gene TRBJ1-2; TRBD1 is a possible D gene (6 bases). Trimming took off 4 bases at V and 4 bases at J, with 13 bases between the two ends. Germline CDR1 MDHEN, CDR2 SYDVKM. The CDR3 totals 14 residues. CDR3 nucleotide sequence: TGTGCCAGCAGTTCGGGGGGGCGGATCTATGGCTACACCTTC. It yields the protein CASSSGGRIYGYTF.

The chain links TRBV7-9 to TRBJ1-2; no clear D gene. V lost 1 base to trimming and J lost 8 bases, with 5 bases between them. Germline V gene sequence: CDR1 SEHNR, CDR2 FQNEAQ (reference sequence). There are 11 residues in the CDR3. Written as DNA, the CDR3 is TGTGCCAGCAGCTTAGGCGGAGGCTACACCTTC. Protein product: CASSLGGGYTF.

The chain is built from TRBV20-1 and TRBJ2-1; no clear D. CDR1 DFQATT and CDR2 SNEGSKA come from the germline V gene (reference sequence). The length of the CDR3 is 11 residues. V lost 5 bases and J 9 bases, leaving 11 bases between the germline ends. CDR3 nucleotide sequence: TGCAGTGCTTTCTTACCGGGTGAGCAGTTCTTC. Its translation: CSAFLPGEQFF.